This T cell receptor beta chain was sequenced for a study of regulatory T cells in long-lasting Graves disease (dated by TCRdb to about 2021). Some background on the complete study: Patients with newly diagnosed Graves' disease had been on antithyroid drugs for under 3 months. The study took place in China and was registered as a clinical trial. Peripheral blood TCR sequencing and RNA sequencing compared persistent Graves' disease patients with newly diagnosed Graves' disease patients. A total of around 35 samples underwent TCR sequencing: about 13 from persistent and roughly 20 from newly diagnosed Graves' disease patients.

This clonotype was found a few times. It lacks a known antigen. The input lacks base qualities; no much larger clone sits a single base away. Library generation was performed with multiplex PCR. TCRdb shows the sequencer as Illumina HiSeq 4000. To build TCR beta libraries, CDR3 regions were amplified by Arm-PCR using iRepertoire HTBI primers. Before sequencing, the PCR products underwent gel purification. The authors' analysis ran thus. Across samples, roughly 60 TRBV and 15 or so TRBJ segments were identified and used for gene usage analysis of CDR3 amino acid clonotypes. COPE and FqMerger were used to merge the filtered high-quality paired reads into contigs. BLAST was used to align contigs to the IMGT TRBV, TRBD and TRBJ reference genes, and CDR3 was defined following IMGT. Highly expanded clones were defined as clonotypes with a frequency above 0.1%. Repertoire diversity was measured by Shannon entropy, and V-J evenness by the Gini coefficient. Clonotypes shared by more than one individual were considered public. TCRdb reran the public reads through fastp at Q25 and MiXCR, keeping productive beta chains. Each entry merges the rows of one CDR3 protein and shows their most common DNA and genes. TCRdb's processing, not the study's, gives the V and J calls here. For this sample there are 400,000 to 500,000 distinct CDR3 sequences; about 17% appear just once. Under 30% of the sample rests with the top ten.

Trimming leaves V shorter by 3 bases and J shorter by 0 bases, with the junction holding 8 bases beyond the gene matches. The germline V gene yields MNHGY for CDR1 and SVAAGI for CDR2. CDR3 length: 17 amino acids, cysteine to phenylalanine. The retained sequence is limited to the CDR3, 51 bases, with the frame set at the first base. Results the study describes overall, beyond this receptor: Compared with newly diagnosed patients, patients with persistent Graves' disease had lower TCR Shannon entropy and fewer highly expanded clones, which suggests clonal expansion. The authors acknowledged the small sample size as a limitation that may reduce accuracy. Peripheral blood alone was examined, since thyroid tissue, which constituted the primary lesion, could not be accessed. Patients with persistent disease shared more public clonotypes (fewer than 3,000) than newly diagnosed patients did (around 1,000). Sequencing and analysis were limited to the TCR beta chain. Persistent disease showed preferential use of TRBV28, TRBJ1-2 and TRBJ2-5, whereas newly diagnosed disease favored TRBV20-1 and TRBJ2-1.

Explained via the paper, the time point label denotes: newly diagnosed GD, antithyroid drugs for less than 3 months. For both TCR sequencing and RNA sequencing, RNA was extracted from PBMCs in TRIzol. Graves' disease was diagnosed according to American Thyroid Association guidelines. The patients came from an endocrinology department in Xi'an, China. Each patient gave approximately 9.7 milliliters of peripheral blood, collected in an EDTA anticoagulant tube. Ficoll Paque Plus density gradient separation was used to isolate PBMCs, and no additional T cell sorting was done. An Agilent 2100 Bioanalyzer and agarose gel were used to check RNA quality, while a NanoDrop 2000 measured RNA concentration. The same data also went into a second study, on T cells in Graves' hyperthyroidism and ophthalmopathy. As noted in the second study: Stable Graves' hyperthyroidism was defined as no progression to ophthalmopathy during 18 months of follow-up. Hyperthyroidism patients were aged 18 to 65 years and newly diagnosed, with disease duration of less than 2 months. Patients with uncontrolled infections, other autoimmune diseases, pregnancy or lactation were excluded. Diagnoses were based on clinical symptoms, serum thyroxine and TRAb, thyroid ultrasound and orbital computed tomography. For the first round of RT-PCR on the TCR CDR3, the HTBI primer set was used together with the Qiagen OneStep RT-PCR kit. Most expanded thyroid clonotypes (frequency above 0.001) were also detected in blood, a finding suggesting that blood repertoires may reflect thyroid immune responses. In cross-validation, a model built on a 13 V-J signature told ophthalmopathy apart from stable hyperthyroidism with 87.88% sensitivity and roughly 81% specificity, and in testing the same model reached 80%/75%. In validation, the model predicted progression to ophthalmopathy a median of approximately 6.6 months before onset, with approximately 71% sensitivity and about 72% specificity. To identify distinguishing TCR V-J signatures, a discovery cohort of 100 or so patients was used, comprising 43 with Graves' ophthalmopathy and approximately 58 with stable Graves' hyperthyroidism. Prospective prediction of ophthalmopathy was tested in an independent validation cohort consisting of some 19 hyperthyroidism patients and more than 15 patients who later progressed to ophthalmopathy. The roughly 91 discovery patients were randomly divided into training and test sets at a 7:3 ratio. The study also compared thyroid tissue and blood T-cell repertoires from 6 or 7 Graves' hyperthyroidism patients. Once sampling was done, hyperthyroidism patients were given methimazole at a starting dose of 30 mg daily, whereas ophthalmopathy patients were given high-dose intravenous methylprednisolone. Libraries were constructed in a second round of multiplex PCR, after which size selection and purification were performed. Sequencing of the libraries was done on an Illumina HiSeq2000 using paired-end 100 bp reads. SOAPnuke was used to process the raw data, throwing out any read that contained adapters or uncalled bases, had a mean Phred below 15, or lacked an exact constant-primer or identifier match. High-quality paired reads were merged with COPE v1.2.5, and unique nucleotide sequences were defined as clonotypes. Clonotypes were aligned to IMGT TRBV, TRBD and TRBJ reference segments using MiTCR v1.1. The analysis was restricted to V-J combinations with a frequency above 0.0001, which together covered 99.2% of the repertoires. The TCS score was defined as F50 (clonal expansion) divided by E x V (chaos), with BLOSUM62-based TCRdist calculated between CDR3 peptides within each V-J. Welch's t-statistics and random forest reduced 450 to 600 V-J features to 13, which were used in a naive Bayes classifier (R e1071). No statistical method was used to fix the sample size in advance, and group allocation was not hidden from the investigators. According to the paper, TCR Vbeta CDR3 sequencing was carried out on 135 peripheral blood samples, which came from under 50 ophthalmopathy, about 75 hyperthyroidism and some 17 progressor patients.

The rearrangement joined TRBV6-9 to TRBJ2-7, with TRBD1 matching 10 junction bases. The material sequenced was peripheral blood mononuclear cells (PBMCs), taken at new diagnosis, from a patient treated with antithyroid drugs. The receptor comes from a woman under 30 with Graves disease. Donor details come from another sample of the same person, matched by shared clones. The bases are TGTGCCAGCAGTTACGGGTCGGGACAGGGGAGCTCCTACGAGCAGTACTTC. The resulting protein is CASSYGSGQGSSYEQYF.